This T cell receptor (beta chain) was recovered during a study of CD8+CD57+ T cells in acquired aplastic anemia. Investigators profiled TCR beta VDJ and CDR3 from genomic DNA template. TCRdb ran MiXCR on the reads and lists one entry per CDR3 protein. Of 200,000 to 300,000 distinct CDR3 sequences in the sample, 82% were seen once. Germline CDR1 reads SGHVS; CDR2 reads FQNEAQ. The CDR3 spans 12 residues. V lost 6 bases to trimming and J lost 7 bases, with 12 bases between them. Before being chosen for sequencing, patients had shown CD8+CD57+ cell expansion by flow cytometry. The receptor comes from a human donor with aplastic anemia. This chain joins TRBV7-8 and TRBJ1-2, with D hard to call. Sequenced input: sorted CD4+, CD8+, or CD8+CD57+ T cells (not recorded which) from PBMCs. CDR3 loop: CASSVITGGYTF. CDR3 coding DNA: TGTGCCAGCAGTGTGATAACTGGTGGCTACACCTTC.